This T cell receptor (beta chain) originates from a study of follicular helper T cells after annual influenza vaccination (dated by TCRdb to 2016 to 2017). At the level of the whole study: Blood was collected on days 0, 7 and 28 after each seasonal influenza vaccination. One week after vaccination, a second recruited cohort of approximately 11 subjects (Table S1) displayed a similar ICOS+CD38+ cTfh response. Some subjects were followed across successive annual vaccinations spanning the 2013-2014, 2014-2015 and 2015-2016 seasons to study recall of cTfh clones. The 2015 samples were processed right after collection, while the 2013-2014 samples were cryopreserved. Six subjects had multi-year samples: four covered two vaccination seasons and two covered three seasons. The full study reports these points: Day 7 ICOS+CD38+ clones were most often found later in ICOS-CD38- cTfh, suggesting that subset may serve as a memory reservoir. With successive annual vaccinations, a recurrent oligoclonal ICOS+CD38+ cTfh response was recalled, and this response contained tetramer and AIM influenza-specific clonotypes. Because only roughly 9.5-20% of the analyzed cells gave productive TCRB sequences, there was no way to sample rare clonotypes. ICOS+CD38+ cTfh clonality correlated with the frequency of that population, and its change correlated with the change in circulating plasmablast frequency.

As concerns this clone: Its antigen remains undetermined. No per-base quality is available; no much larger clone lies one base away.

Including the terminal cysteine and phenylalanine, the CDR3 comprises 12 residues. Just CDR3 DNA is preserved here, 36 bases in frame from base 1. The germline V gene (reference sequence) gives CDR1 as GTSNPN and CDR2 as SVGIG. V loses 2 bases, J loses 14 bases, and the germline ends lie 15 bases apart. This specimen's time point label, per the study, means: 2013-2014 season, 7 days after vaccination. Adults were given seasonal inactivated influenza vaccine (Fluvarix), and sorted blood CD4 subsets were followed by TCRB sequencing before and after vaccination. To be eligible, subjects had to live in the community and must not have received influenza vaccine in the previous 6 months. Subjects were excluded for influenza vaccine contraindications, substance abuse, HIV/AIDS, active malignancy, immunomodulatory medication, or active illness such as respiratory infection. Per time point, between about 40 and 110 mL of blood was sampled. Non-naive CD4+CXCR5+PD-1+ cells were defined as circulating Tfh and were sorted into two fractions, ICOS+CD38+ and ICOS-CD38-. Either Ficoll-Paque PLUS or SepMate separation was used to isolate PBMC. Before DNA extraction, cell subsets were sorted from PBMC on a BD FACS Aria.

The method was the immunoSEQ multiplex PCR assay. Adaptive Biotechnologies carried out TCRB amplification, library preparation, sequencing and preliminary bioinformatics at Survey level resolution. For TCRB sequencing, genomic DNA from the sorted cTfh populations was amplified by multiplex PCR. Per the authors' processing: In R, clonality was calculated as 1 minus the normalized Shannon entropy, and the Gini index was computed using the R package ineq. To get the overlap score, the summed counts of shared sequences were divided by the total counts of all sequences in both of the compared samples. The significance of shared clonotypes was tested with Fisher's exact test, assuming a theoretical repertoire of 10^7 TCRB sequences. TCRdb obtained this table from immuneACCESS and retained in-frame rearrangements with V and J assigned. These tables miss some clones; where compared with another copy, unresolved V genes account for less than half of the shortfall, and the remainder is unexplained. The DNA was the basis for D and trimming; V, J and clone size are from that table. The sample data list around 9,300 clones, and 75% to 85% of these were observed just once. Jointly, the top ten make up approximately 3% of the sample.

This clonotype was obtained from an adult who received the influenza vaccine. Specimen: CXCR5+ CD38- circulating T follicular helper cells from blood, collected 7 days after influenza vaccination. Explained via the paper, the cell subset or site label denotes: circulating Tfh, non-naive CD4+CXCR5+PD-1+ (ICOS+CD38+ or ICOS-CD38-). The chain uses TRBV30 and TRBJ1-4; no confident D gene assignment can be made. The nucleotide sequence reads TGTGCCTGGAGTAAGGGCGCCGTAAGGCTGTTTTTT. It translates as CAWSKGAVRLFF.